This TCR beta chain was sequenced for a study of tumor-infiltrating lymphocytes in primary liver carcinoma. Findings and limits, study-wide: Tumor top-250-clone fractions significantly exceeded those of blood (p = 0.039).

Starting from roughly 540 ng of total RNA, TCR beta cDNA was produced with a primer in the constant region. For TCR beta, libraries were produced by three nested multiplex PCR rounds using slightly modified ARM-PCR. It was with TRBV1-TRBV30 forward primers and a C-beta reverse primer that the first two PCR rounds were run, at around 11 cycles each. TCRdb passed the multiplex PCR reads through MiXCR, listing each CDR3 protein once. The sample has about 180,000 distinct CDR3 sequences; 50% to 75% are singletons. Germline DNA was extracted too, while blood RNA derived from unsorted whole blood. As for this clonotype: Its target is unknown.

Trimming stripped 3 bases from V and 4 bases from J, with 27 bases between. Per the germline V gene, CDR1 is MNHNY and CDR2 is SVGAGI (reference sequence). The CDR3 loop spans 19 amino acids. The V and J genes are TRBV6-6 and TRBJ1-1; D might be TRBD1 (6 bases). The sample consisted of peripheral blood. The source of this sequence is a man aged 35 to 55 with primary liver carcinoma and hepatitis B virus infection. The CDR3: CASSYDVNREVGGFTEAFF. For the CDR3, the DNA is TGTGCCAGCAGTTATGATGTGAACAGGGAAGTGGGTGGATTCACTGAAGCTTTCTTT.